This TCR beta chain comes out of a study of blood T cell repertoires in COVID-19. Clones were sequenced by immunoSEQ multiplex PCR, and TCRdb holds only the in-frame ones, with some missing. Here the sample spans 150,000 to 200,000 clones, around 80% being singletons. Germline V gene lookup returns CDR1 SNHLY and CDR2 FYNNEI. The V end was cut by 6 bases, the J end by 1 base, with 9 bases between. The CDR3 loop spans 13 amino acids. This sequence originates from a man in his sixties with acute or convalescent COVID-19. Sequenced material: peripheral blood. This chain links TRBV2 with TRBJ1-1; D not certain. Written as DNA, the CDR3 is TGTGCCAGCAGCCTAGTAGAGAACACTGAAGCTTTCTTT. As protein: CASSLVENTEAFF.